These 5 T cell receptor beta chains share one sample of origin, sequenced in a study of post-analysis software for immune sequencing data. Incorporated into the TCR beta cDNA libraries were unique molecular identifiers, which served to reduce PCR and sequencing biases. A single record per CDR3 protein comes from TCRdb applying MiXCR to the PCR reads. The data contain some 160,000 distinct CDR3 sequences, roughly 40% of them singletons. This material consisted of blood, taken after autologous hematopoietic stem cell transplantation. These receptors were taken from a girl aged 5 to 17 with multiple sclerosis.

The chain combines TRBV24-1 with TRBJ2-5, with a weak D call TRBD1 (5 bases). The DNA end is a closer match to TRBJ2-7, so the J assignment may be wrong. Germline-derived CDR1 and CDR2 are KGHDR and SFDVKD. The CDR3 covers 13 residues. The CDR3 loop is CATSDLWGHEQYF. As DNA, the CDR3 is TGTGCCACCAGTGATTTATGGGGCCACGAGCAGTACTTC.

This clonotype was seen ten or more times. J is TRBJ2-3 and V is TRBV28; D remains unclear. Deletions cut 5 bases from V and 4 bases from J, with 19 bases between. This CDR3 has 16 residues. Germline loops: CDR1 MDHEN, CDR2 SYDVKM. CDR3 DNA sequence: TGTGCCAGCAGTCCACAAAACCATCGCGGATCAGATACGCAGTATTTT. It encodes CASSPQNHRGSDTQYF.

This chain connects TRBV6-6 to TRBJ2-5; TRBD1 is a possible D gene (5 bases). The germline gives CDR1 MNHNY, CDR2 SVGAGI (reference sequence). This CDR3 has 14 amino acids. The V end lost 2 bases, the J end lost 2 bases, and 9 bases lay between the germline ends. CDR3 DNA sequence: TGTGCCAGCAGTTACGGGTGGACACAAGAGACCCAGTACTTC. Encoded protein: CASSYGWTQETQYF.

This clonotype was observed a handful of times. The chain uses TRBV7-8 and TRBJ2-7; 8 bases map to TRBD1. After removal of 2 bases from V and 2 bases from J, the junction contained 5 bases not matched to a gene. Germline V gene data show CDR1 as SGHVS and CDR2 as FQNEAQ. The CDR3 extends over 15 amino acids. This CDR3 reads CASSLPRTGTYEQYF. CDR3 DNA sequence: TGTGCCAGCAGCTTACCCAGGACAGGGACCTACGAGCAGTACTTC. Together with reference TRBV7-8 and TRBJ2-7, the CDR3 gives the full variable domain: GAGVSQSPRYKVAKRGQDVALRCDPISGHVSLFWYQQALGQGPEFLTYFQNEAQLDKSGLPSDRFFAERPEGSVSTLKIQRTQQEDSAVYLCASSLPRTGTYEQYFGPGTRLTVT.

This clonotype was seen a single time. V usage is TRBV5-1 and J usage is TRBJ2-4; maybe TRBD2 (6 bases). The germline gives CDR1 SGHRS, CDR2 YFSETQ. The V and J ends lost 3 bases and 0 bases respectively, with 31 bases between them. This CDR3 contains 22 residues. DNA for the CDR3: TGCGCCAGCAGCTCGACCACCGCGGGTAGCGGCACTGTTAAGCTAGCCAAAAACATTCAGTACTTC. Translating it yields CASSSTTAGSGTVKLAKNIQYF.